Sequencing of this T cell receptor (beta chain) was carried out in a study of CD8 T cells in ankylosing spondylitis (dated by TCRdb to the late 2010s). Looking at the study overall: The study profiled T cell receptor beta repertoires in healthy donors and ankylosing spondylitis patients to find disease-linked TCR variants. The full study cohort was made up of about two dozen ankylosing spondylitis patients and over 90 healthy donors. Peripheral blood samples were taken, and synovial fluid was additionally collected from ankylosing spondylitis patients. Broader findings and caveats from the paper: A TCR beta motif of several highly homologous amino acid variants appeared characteristic of blood from ankylosing spondylitis patients. The disease-linked clones had a CD8+ phenotype and were found at relatively low frequencies in peripheral blood. Significant enrichment of the disease-linked clones was reported in matched synovial fluid samples from ankylosing spondylitis patients. Some TCR beta motif variants had previously been reported in synovial fluid and blood of reactive arthritis patients, which suggested common disease-initiation mechanisms.

TCRdb names Illumina HiSeq 2500 as the instrument used. Quantitative 5'-RACE with molecular barcodes was used to prepare TCR beta libraries. From the authors' description of their analysis: To identify disease-linked TCR variants, a new computational method was used, one built on a probabilistic model of VDJ rearrangement. The raw public reads went through TCRdb reprocessing: fastp at Q25, MiXCR clone calling, in-frame beta chains kept. Each CDR3 protein gets just one entry, which takes the most common genes and DNA from the rows behind it. The V and J calls shown here were made by TCRdb, not taken from the authors' results. The sample data list about 340,000 distinct CDR3 sequences, and about 15% of these were observed just once. Jointly, the top ten make up about 1.1% of the sample. Comments on this clonotype: Its recognized antigen is unknown. No much larger clone is present one base from it, and per-base qualities are unavailable.

From the cysteine through the phenylalanine, the CDR3 covers 16 amino acids. Kept here is only the CDR3 DNA, which spans 48 bases and is read in frame from base 1. V was cut back by 5 bases and J by 2 bases, leaving a gap of 18 bases between them. The sequence joins TRBV12-3 or TRBV12-4 to TRBJ2-5; the D segment may tentatively be TRBD1 or TRBD2, each giving 6 matched bases. The sequence was collected from a male donor with ankylosing spondylitis or in good health (not recorded which). The sample was blood, either unsorted or a sorted T cell fraction (not recorded which). The nucleotide sequence is given as TGTGCCAGCAGTCGAGCGGAGGGGGTTGGGCAAGAGACCCAGTACTTC. Translated, it gives CASSRAEGVGQETQYF.